The source of this TCR beta chain is a study of cytomegalovirus exposure and HLA in healthy donors. As concerns this clone: The antigen is not known.

PCR involved 60 Vbeta and 13 Jbeta primers. TCRdb's copy holds only in-frame clones and misses some; the assay was immunoSEQ multiplex PCR. In total, the table holds 150,000 or so clones. Notes on the study in general: Reports indicated that the classifier achieved high specificity and sensitivity in diagnosing cytomegalovirus status. Later on, analysis showed that most CMV-associated TCR beta chains appeared to be HLA-restricted. In a later analysis, donors in an Asian-associated ancestry cluster reportedly had fewer N-insertions in productive TCRs than the cohort mean. Later on, an analysis tied approximately 17,000 TCR beta sequences to HLA alleles at 0.05 false discovery rate.

This CDR3 contains 13 residues. V was clipped by 5 bases and J by 6 bases, with 14 bases between them. Germline CDR1 is LNHDA and CDR2 is SQIVND (reference sequence). The TCR sequence derives from a woman aged 45-65 years in good health and CMV-seronegative. The specimen sequenced was PBMCs. The chain couples TRBV19 to TRBJ2-7; D might be TRBD2 (5 bases). The CDR3 DNA sequence: TGTGCCAGTAGTCTCGGACTCCGCTCCGAGCAGTACTTC. Translated: CASSLGLRSEQYF.